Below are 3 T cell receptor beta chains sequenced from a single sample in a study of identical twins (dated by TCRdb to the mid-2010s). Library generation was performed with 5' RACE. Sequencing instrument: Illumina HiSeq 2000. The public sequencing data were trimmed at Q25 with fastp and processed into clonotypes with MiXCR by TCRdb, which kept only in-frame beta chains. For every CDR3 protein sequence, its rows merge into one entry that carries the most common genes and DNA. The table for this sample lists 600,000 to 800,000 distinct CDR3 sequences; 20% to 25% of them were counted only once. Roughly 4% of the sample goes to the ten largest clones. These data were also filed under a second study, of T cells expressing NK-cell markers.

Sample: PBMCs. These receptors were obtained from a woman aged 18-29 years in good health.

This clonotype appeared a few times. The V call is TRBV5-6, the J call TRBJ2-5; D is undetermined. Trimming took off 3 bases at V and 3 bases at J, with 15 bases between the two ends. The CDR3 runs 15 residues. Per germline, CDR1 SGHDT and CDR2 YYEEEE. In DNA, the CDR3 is TGTGCCAGCAGCTATAGAGGAGTGGCCAAAGAGACCCAGTACTTC. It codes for CASSYRGVAKETQYF.

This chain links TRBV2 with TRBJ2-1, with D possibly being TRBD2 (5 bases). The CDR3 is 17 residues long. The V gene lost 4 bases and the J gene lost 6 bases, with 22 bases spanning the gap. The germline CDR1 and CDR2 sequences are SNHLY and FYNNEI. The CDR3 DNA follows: TGTGCCAGCAGTGCCCCACCGTCCGGGATGCCCGCCAATGAGCAGTTCTTC. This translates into CASSAPPSGMPANEQFF.

CDR3 DNA: TGTGCCAGCAGTGAGATGGGGGGGCGTTCGGGGGAGACCCAGTACTTC. It encodes CASSEMGGRSGETQYF. The V gene is TRBV6-1, the J gene TRBJ2-5; possibly TRBD2 for D (7 bases). From germline, CDR1 is MNHNS and CDR2 SASEGT. V was trimmed by 3 bases and J by 5 bases, leaving 19 bases between them. The CDR3 totals 16 residues.